Below, 31 T cell receptor beta chains from the same sample are listed, as sequenced in a study of Tregs in tolerant kidney transplant recipients. Mixed chimerism was transient after nonmyeloablative marrow transplants from related graft donors. Profiling relied on immunoSEQ multiplex PCR, and the TCRdb table lists in-frame clones only, not all of them. Of roughly 50,000 clones listed, approximately 90% are singletons. Source: CD8+ T cells from blood (PBMCs), taken 12 months after the transplant. Receptors were obtained from a human patient who received a combined kidney and bone marrow transplant. Certain T cells may be donor cells from the graft.

V usage is TRBV4-3 and J usage is TRBJ2-1; TRBD2 matches 9 bases. Germline-derived CDR1 and CDR2 are LGHNA and YSLEER. This CDR3 contains 16 residues. Losses at the gene ends were 1 base for V and 2 bases for J; bases not matched to a gene: 3. The CDR3 loop is CASSQGPSGAYNEQFF. CDR3 DNA: TGCGCCAGCAGCCAAGGTCCTAGCGGGGCCTACAATGAGCAGTTCTTC.

The chain links TRBV11-2 to TRBJ2-7, with D tentatively TRBD2 (5 bases). Trimming left V 3 bases short and J 1 base short, with 13 bases between. Germline V gene lookup returns CDR1 SGHAT and CDR2 FQNNGV. The CDR3 spans 15 residues. CDR3 protein: CASSFGLAVSYEQYF. The CDR3 region has the DNA TGTGCCAGCAGCTTCGGTCTAGCTGTGTCCTACGAGCAGTACTTC.

This clone was counted a single time. Here the CDR3 reads CASSLGTGHYGYTF. The CDR3 nucleotides read TGTGCCAGCAGCTTGGGGACAGGACACTATGGCTACACCTTC. The V call is TRBV5-6, the J call TRBJ1-2, with 7 bases lining up with TRBD1. The V segment lost 0 bases and the J segment 3 bases; nucleotides outside the gene matches: 2. The CDR3 has 14 residues. Germline V lookup: CDR1 SGHDT, CDR2 YYEEEE.

The chain combines TRBV13 with TRBJ2-1, with 7 bases that match TRBD2. The CDR3 contains 14 residues. V shed 6 bases, J shed 5 bases, and the junction held 7 bases outside the gene matches. The germline CDR1 and CDR2 sequences are PRHDT and FYEKMQ (reference sequence). CDR3 amino acids: CASRNSGVDNEQFF. In nucleotides, the CDR3 is TGTGCCAGCAGAAACAGCGGGGTTGACAATGAGCAGTTCTTC.

The chain joins TRBV5-4 to TRBJ2-7; 7 bases agree with TRBD1. V lost 4 bases, J lost 0 bases, and 7 bases stayed unmatched. Germline V CDR1 and CDR2: SGHNT, YYREEE (reference sequence). The CDR3 has 15 residues. The CDR3 bases are TGTGCCAGCAGCGAGGGACAGTCCTACTCCTACGAGCAGTACTTC. This encodes CASSEGQSYSYEQYF.

This CDR3 is CASETGVMNTEAFF. Written as DNA, the CDR3 is TGTGCCAGCGAAACAGGGGTCATGAACACTGAAGCTTTCTTT. The chain employs TRBV25-1 and TRBJ1-1, with TRBD1 matching 7 bases. V gave up 8 bases and J gave up 0 bases; unmatched junction bases: 6. Germline values: CDR1 MGHDK, CDR2 SYGVNS. This CDR3 has 14 amino acids.

The chain couples TRBV4-2 to TRBJ2-3; D call uncertain. The CDR3 runs to 14 residues. The germline V and J ends were trimmed by 1 base and 1 base, with 6 bases remaining between them. Germline V gene data show CDR1 as LGHNA and CDR2 as YNFKEQ. CDR3 in amino acids: CASSQAGGTDTQYF. In DNA form, the CDR3 reads TGTGCCAGCAGCCAAGCGGGTGGCACAGATACGCAGTATTTT.

There are a few counts of this clone. The rearrangement links TRBV9 to TRBJ2-7, with D uncertain. Germline-derived CDR1 and CDR2 are SGDLS and YYNGEE. This CDR3 has 13 amino acids. Between the trimmed V and J ends, which lost 3 bases and 6 bases, there was a span of 13 bases. The DNA of the CDR3 is TGTGCCAGCAGCGCCTCTTTGGGCCTCGAGCAGTACTTC. This sequence encodes CASSASLGLEQYF.

The V call is TRBV5-6, the J call TRBJ2-1; D remains unclear. Germline V gives CDR1 SGHDT, CDR2 YYEEEE. The CDR3 is 13 amino acids. Trimming stripped 2 bases from V and 8 bases from J, with 11 bases between. The DNA for the CDR3 is TGTGCCAGCAGCTTCGGTAGCAGCGATGAGCAGTTCTTC. Translated, it gives CASSFGSSDEQFF.

This chain links TRBV9 with TRBJ2-5, with D possibly matching TRBD1 (6 bases). Trimming removed 3 bases at V and 5 bases at J, with 20 bases between. Looked up from germline, CDR1 is SGDLS and CDR2 is YYNGEE. The CDR3 consists of 16 residues. The CDR3 sequence: CASSASGQGRGETQYF. In nucleotides, the CDR3 is TGTGCCAGCAGCGCGTCGGGGCAGGGGAGAGGGGAGACCCAGTACTTC.

The chain carries TRBV28 and TRBJ2-7; possible D gene TRBD2, 7 bases. V was trimmed by 11 bases and J by 4 bases, leaving 18 bases between them. CDR3 length: 13 residues. Germline CDR1 MDHEN, CDR2 SYDVKM. In DNA, the CDR3 is TGTGCCGGGATGGAACAGGGAGGGTACGAGCAGTACTTC. It encodes CAGMEQGGYEQYF.

This clone was counted once. The J gene is TRBJ2-3, the V gene TRBV28; possibly TRBD2 for D (6 bases). The CDR3 has 14 amino acids. The germline V and J ends were trimmed by 7 bases and 3 bases, with 14 bases remaining between them. Germline lookup yields CDR1 MDHEN and CDR2 SYDVKM. In DNA, the CDR3 is TGTGCCAGCACCCCGGACTATGATACAGATACGCAGTATTTT. It is translated as CASTPDYDTDTQYF.

The chain combines TRBV10-3 with TRBJ2-7; 9 bases agree with TRBD1. Germline CDR1 and CDR2: ENHRY and SYGVKD. Trimming at V came to 3 bases and at J to 5 bases, leaving 17 bases not matched to a gene. CDR3 length equals 18 residues. The CDR3 here is CAISEPPDAGTGLHEQYF. CDR3 DNA sequence: TGTGCCATCAGTGAACCACCAGACGCCGGGACAGGGTTACACGAGCAGTACTTC.

V and J are TRBV30 and TRBJ1-6, with D perhaps TRBD1 (6 bases). Germline V gene sequence: CDR1 GTSNPN, CDR2 SVGIG (reference sequence). The CDR3 sequence is 14 residues long. The V gene lost 0 bases and the J gene lost 10 bases, with 13 bases spanning the gap. For the CDR3, the DNA is TGTGCCTGGAGTGTAGGGGGGGCGAGATCACCCCTCCACTTT. Encoded protein: CAWSVGGARSPLHF.

V usage is TRBV29-1 and J usage is TRBJ2-7, with D possibly TRBD1 on 5 matching bases. V was cut by 4 bases and J by 5 bases, with 12 bases left in between. The CDR3 runs 12 residues. Germline V gives CDR1 SQVTM, CDR2 ANQGSEA. CDR3 amino acids: CSVAAGSNEQYF. The CDR3 DNA follows: TGCAGCGTTGCTGCAGGGTCAAACGAGCAGTACTTC.

The rearrangement uses TRBV29-1 and TRBJ1-2; 7 bases are a match to TRBD1. With V trimmed by 3 bases and J by 4 bases, 2 bases remained unmatched. Germline V gene lookup returns CDR1 SQVTM and CDR2 ANQGSEA. The CDR3 contains 12 residues. CDR3 protein: CSVDQGVYGYTF. CDR3 bases: TGCAGCGTTGATCAGGGGGTCTATGGCTACACCTTC.

The chain uses TRBV13 and TRBJ2-5; possible D gene TRBD1, 6 bases. There are 15 residues in the CDR3. Germline-derived CDR1 and CDR2 are PRHDT and FYEKMQ (reference sequence). V shed 4 bases and J shed 7 bases, with 19 bases lying between them. CDR3 amino acids: CASSSKLAGEGTQYF. The CDR3 coding sequence is TGTGCCAGCAGCTCAAAGCTAGCAGGGGAAGGGACCCAGTACTTC. Looking up the rest from reference TRBV13 and TRBJ2-5 gives the full variable domain: AAGVIQSPRHLIKEKRETATLKCYPIPRHDTVYWYQQGPGQDPQFLISFYEKMQSDKGSIPDRFSAQQFSDYHSELNMSSLELGDSALYFCASSSKLAGEGTQYFGPGTRLLVL.

The chain has TRBV7-9 and TRBJ2-7; TRBD1 matches 10 bases. This CDR3 has 15 residues. Germline CDR1 SEHNR, CDR2 FQNEAQ (reference sequence). J gave up 2 bases and V 4 bases, and 5 bases lay outside the gene matches. CDR3 region: CASSSTTGGPYEQYF. The CDR3 DNA follows: TGTGCCAGCAGCTCCACGACAGGGGGCCCCTACGAGCAGTACTTC.

V and J are TRBV11-2 and TRBJ2-7; 9 bases are a match to TRBD1. The CDR3 spans 16 residues. Germline CDR1 is SGHAT and CDR2 is FQNNGV. V lost 3 bases and J lost 3; bases outside the gene matches: 9. CDR3 DNA: TGTGCCAGCAGCTTGGACGGGACAGGGAGTTTCTACGAGCAGTACTTC. It translates to CASSLDGTGSFYEQYF. The variable domain in full, completed from reference TRBV11-2 and TRBJ2-7, reads EAGVAQSPRYKIIEKRQSVAFWCNPISGHATLYWYQQILGQGPKLLIQFQNNGVVDDSQLPKDRFSAERLKGVDSTLKIQPAKLEDSAVYLCASSLDGTGSFYEQYFGPGTRLTVT.

The rearrangement uses TRBV4-3 and TRBJ2-3, with D maybe TRBD2 (7 bases). CDR3 length: 17 residues. V gave up 0 bases and J gave up 3 bases, with 16 bases separating them. CDR1 LGHNA and CDR2 YSLEER come from the germline V gene. CDR3 region: CASSQDTAGAWTDTQYF. CDR3 sequence (DNA): TGCGCCAGCAGCCAAGATACCGCGGGGGCCTGGACAGATACGCAGTATTTT.

This chain links TRBV4-3 with TRBJ1-1; 9 bases are shared with TRBD1. The V gene's germline CDR1 is LGHNA and CDR2 YSLEER. The junction had 12 bases not matched to a gene; V was cut back by 4 bases and J by 9 bases. CDR3 size: 15 residues. The CDR3 loop reads CASSLRTGGGEKAFF. The CDR3 nucleotides are TGCGCCAGCAGCCTCAGAACAGGGGGCGGGGAGAAAGCTTTCTTT.

This chain uses TRBV7-9 with TRBJ1-1, with 8 bases lining up with TRBD1. Germline lookup yields CDR1 SEHNR and CDR2 FQNEAQ (reference sequence). The V segment lost 5 bases and the J segment 6 bases; nucleotides outside the gene matches: 5. This CDR3 has 13 residues. The CDR3 is CASSQGQEPEAFF. The CDR3 coding sequence is TGTGCCAGCAGCCAGGGACAGGAGCCTGAAGCTTTCTTT.

This chain connects TRBV5-1 to TRBJ2-1; a possible D gene is TRBD1 (6 bases). Trimming removed 0 bases from V and 2 bases from J, with 6 bases in between. CDR3 size: 14 residues. Germline V gene data show CDR1 as SGHRS and CDR2 as YFSETQ. This chain's CDR3 is CASSLGGPYNEQFF. Here the CDR3 DNA reads TGCGCCAGCAGCTTGGGGGGGCCCTACAATGAGCAGTTCTTC.

The V gene is TRBV9, the J gene TRBJ2-1, with a weak D call TRBD1 (5 bases). This CDR3 has 14 residues. V lost 3 bases and J 3 bases, leaving 10 bases between the germline ends. Germline-derived CDR1 and CDR2 are SGDLS and YYNGEE. In nucleotides, the CDR3 is TGTGCCAGCAGCGCAACGACAGTCTACAATGAGCAGTTCTTC. This encodes CASSATTVYNEQFF.

The J gene is TRBJ1-2, the V gene TRBV27, with D unclear. Looked up from germline, CDR1 is MNHEY and CDR2 is SMNVEV (reference sequence). The ends were cut back, 0 bases at V and 7 bases at J, with 15 bases in the middle. The CDR3 is 15 residues long. CDR3 region: CASSLSSNHAGGYTF. The CDR3 nucleotides read TGTGCCAGCAGTTTATCGTCGAACCACGCGGGTGGCTACACCTTC.

This clone has a single count. The rearrangement links TRBV7-9 to TRBJ1-2; D may be TRBD1 (6 bases). In germline, CDR1 is SEHNR, CDR2 FQNEAQ (reference sequence). This CDR3 contains 12 residues. The V end lost 5 bases, the J end lost 7 bases, and 11 bases lay between the germline ends. CDR3: CASSEDRFGYTF. CDR3 DNA sequence: TGTGCCAGCAGCGAAGACAGGTTTGGCTACACCTTC.

A few counts support this clone. V is TRBV11-2 and J is TRBJ2-4; TRBD2 aligns across 9 bases. The CDR3 has 18 residues. Per the germline V gene, CDR1 is SGHAT and CDR2 is FQNNGV. With 5 bases clipped from V and 0 bases from J, the junction kept 11 bases outside the gene matches. As DNA, the CDR3 is TGTGCCAGCAGCCCCAGGGATGGCGGGGGGGTAGCCAAAAACATTCAGTACTTC. Amino acid sequence: CASSPRDGGGVAKNIQYF.

The rearrangement links TRBV23-1 to TRBJ2-3, with 9 bases identical to TRBD1. TRBV23-1 is an ORF for which the function is uncertain. Unmatched junction bases numbered 10, after V lost 3 bases and J lost 3 bases. The CDR3 is 17 amino acids. The CDR3 DNA is TGCGCCAGCAGTCATAAGGACCGGGACAGGGTGACAGATACGCAGTATTTT. It translates to CASSHKDRDRVTDTQYF.

The gene calls are TRBV19 and TRBJ1-1; D remains unclear. The CDR3 runs to 12 residues. Germline values: CDR1 LNHDA, CDR2 SQIVND (reference sequence). V lost 7 bases and J lost 6, with 12 bases in between. The CDR3 sequence is CASMRGWAEAFF. CDR3 in DNA: TGTGCCAGTATGAGAGGGTGGGCTGAAGCTTTCTTT. Using reference TRBV19 and TRBJ1-1 for the parts outside the CDR3, the full variable domain is DGGITQSPKYLFRKEGQNVTLSCEQNLNHDAMYWYRQDPGQGLRLIYYSQIVNDFQKGDIAEGYSVSREKKESFPLTVTSAQKNPTAFYLCASMRGWAEAFFGQGTRLTVV.

J is TRBJ1-3 and V is TRBV6-5, with D possibly TRBD1 on 6 matching bases. V was clipped by 6 bases and J by 0 bases, with 12 bases between them. The CDR3 has 15 residues. Germline CDR1 reads MNHEY; CDR2 reads SVGAGI. The CDR3 reads CASRTTGSSGNTIYF. CDR3 nucleotide sequence: TGTGCCAGCAGAACTACAGGGAGCTCTGGAAACACCATATATTTT.

This rearrangement joins TRBV5-6 to TRBJ2-7, with a possible D match to TRBD1 (6 bases). This CDR3 contains 14 residues. Germline CDR1 SGHDT, CDR2 YYEEEE. V shed 0 bases and J shed 3 bases, with 10 bases lying between them. As DNA, the CDR3 is TGTGCCAGCAGCTTGGCAGGGGCGTTCTACGAGCAGTACTTC. Protein sequence: CASSLAGAFYEQYF.